This record concerns one T cell receptor (beta chain) sequence. No antigen is known for it. This entry comes from a study of OX40 agonist ivuxolimab in advanced cancers. The overall study: Ivuxolimab, an antibody that agonizes OX40 (CD134), was administered to the patients. One hepatocellular carcinoma and two cutaneous melanoma patients partially responded. Dose-escalation cases comprised hepatocellular carcinoma, melanoma, renal cell or head and neck cancer.

V lost 0 bases, J lost 4 bases, and 7 bases lay in between. CDR3 length: 14 amino acids. Germline V CDR1 and CDR2: MGHRA, YSYEKL. TCRdb keeps only in-frame clones here, not all; method: immunoSEQ multiplex PCR. Of roughly 50,000 clones in the sample, 88% are singletons; the top ten hold 11%. General observations from the study: Some of the nonresponding patients also showed low levels of normalized T-cell clonal expansion.

Sequencing used CD4+ or CD8+ T cells sorted from blood, obtained in a trial of the OX40 agonist ivuxolimab. The chain couples TRBV4-1 to TRBJ1-3; D gene uncertain. The receptor's source is an adult with an advanced solid tumor such as melanoma, head and neck, liver or kidney cancer. This CDR3 reads CASSQDVGGNTIYF. CDR3 sequence (DNA): TGCGCCAGCAGCCAAGACGTAGGAGGAAACACCATATATTTT.